These 31 T cell receptor beta chains came from one sample sequenced in a study of T-cell reconstitution after alpha-beta-depleted transplantation in children. Preparing the TCRbeta library involved the use of unique molecular identifiers. TCRdb analysed the PCR reads with MiXCR anew, one entry per CDR3 protein. This table has over 550,000 distinct CDR3 sequences, about 10% appearing once. The specimen was PBMCs from the stem cell graft donor, collected from the stem cell graft. These receptors originate from a human donor who donated a stem cell graft to a child with acute myeloid leukemia.

The sample holds a few counts of this clonotype. The chain has TRBV7-9 and TRBJ1-4, with a weak D call TRBD1 (6 bases). Trimming pared 5 bases from V and 4 bases from J, leaving 14 bases between. Germline V gene lookup returns CDR1 SEHNR and CDR2 FQNEAQ (reference sequence). The CDR3 totals 15 residues. The CDR3 region has the DNA TGTGCCAGCAGCCCTCGACAGGCGCTTAATGAAAAACTGTTTTTT. Encoded protein: CASSPRQALNEKLFF.

Many counts were recorded for this clonotype. The CDR3 region is CSAYPTSGRGDTQYF. For the CDR3, the DNA is TGCAGTGCTTACCCGACTAGCGGGAGGGGAGATACGCAGTATTTT. The chain combines TRBV20-1 with TRBJ2-3; 14 nucleotides align to TRBD2. This CDR3 spans 15 amino acids. Unmatched junction bases numbered 6, after V lost 5 bases and J lost 5 bases. CDR1 DFQATT and CDR2 SNEGSKA come from the germline V gene (reference sequence).

The chain uses TRBV5-1 and TRBJ2-1, with D possibly matching TRBD2 (5 bases). Germline CDR1 SGHRS, CDR2 YFSETQ. This CDR3 contains 15 residues. Trimming stripped 1 base from V and 3 bases from J, with 11 bases between. CDR3 region: CASSLIGLFYNEQFF. CDR3 nucleotides: TGCGCCAGCAGCTTGATCGGACTTTTCTACAATGAGCAGTTCTTC.

The chain uses TRBV29-1 and TRBJ2-7; perhaps TRBD2 as D (6 bases). In germline, CDR1 is SQVTM, CDR2 ANQGSEA. This CDR3 has 13 residues. V lost 8 bases and J 3 bases, leaving 17 bases between the germline ends. CDR3 nucleotides: TGCAGCATGGCTTTCGGGAGCGGCTACGAGCAGTACTTC. It encodes CSMAFGSGYEQYF.

This clonotype was counted ten times or more. V usage is TRBV14 and J usage is TRBJ1-6, with 7 bases fitting TRBD1. Germline V lookup: CDR1 SGHDN, CDR2 FVKESK. Trimming cost V 2 bases and J 9 bases; bases outside gene matches: 7. This CDR3 has 15 amino acids. CDR3 DNA sequence: TGTGCCAGCAGCCAAACGGGACAGATTTTTTCACCCCTCCACTTT. Residues: CASSQTGQIFSPLHF.

In DNA form, the CDR3 reads TGTGCCAGCAGTTTATACGGGAGGGCCGACTACGAGCAGTACTTC. It yields the protein CASSLYGRADYEQYF. The chain uses TRBV27 and TRBJ2-7; the match to TRBD2 covers 8 bases. Germline V gene data show CDR1 as MNHEY and CDR2 as SMNVEV (reference sequence). Germline trimming cut 1 base from V and 3 bases from J; bases unmatched to any gene: 5. The CDR3 runs to 15 residues.

The count of this clonotype is one. V and J are TRBV5-1 and TRBJ2-1, with 8 bases that match TRBD2. V lost 4 bases and J lost 4; bases outside the gene matches: 7. The CDR3 contains 15 residues. Germline V gene lookup returns CDR1 SGHRS and CDR2 YFSETQ. CDR3 loop: CASSPPGRAYNEQFF. Written as DNA, the CDR3 is TGCGCCAGCAGCCCACCCGGGAGGGCATACAATGAGCAGTTCTTC.

This clonotype was seen a handful of times. The V call is TRBV12-3 or TRBV12-4, the J call TRBJ2-3, with 8 positions matching TRBD1. The length of the CDR3 is 13 residues. Trimming at V came to 7 bases and at J to 4 bases, leaving 4 bases not matched to a gene. The CDR3 nucleotides read TGTGCCAGCATTCAGACAGGGGCAGATACGCAGTATTTT. Amino acids: CASIQTGADTQYF.

This clonotype was detected many times. The J gene is TRBJ2-7, the V gene TRBV15; TRBD1 or TRBD2 may be the D gene (5 bases each). The V end lost 5 bases, the J end lost 3 bases, and 11 bases lay between the germline ends. The CDR3 totals 13 residues. CDR1 LNHNV and CDR2 YYDKDF come from the germline V gene (reference sequence). The CDR3 DNA follows: TGTGCCACCAGCGAGGGGACGGACTACGAGCAGTACTTC. As protein: CATSEGTDYEQYF.

The chain joins TRBV6-6 to TRBJ2-5; the D gene is possibly TRBD2 (5 bases). Germline CDR1 is MNHNY and CDR2 is SVGAGI (reference sequence). The germline V and J ends were trimmed by 8 bases and 12 bases, with 19 bases remaining between them. The CDR3 is 12 amino acids. The CDR3 region has the DNA TGTGCCAGCGAATCCTTGAGGGCCACAAAGTACTTC. Translation: CASESLRATKYF.

This clonotype appeared many times. The V gene is TRBV5-1, the J gene TRBJ1-1; D gene uncertain. The CDR3 spans 14 residues. The germline V gene encodes CDR1 SGHRS and CDR2 YFSETQ. The germline V and J ends were trimmed by 0 bases and 6 bases, with 12 bases remaining between them. The CDR3 DNA follows: TGCGCCAGCAGCTTGGGGACGGCGGGCCCTGAAGCTTTCTTT. It yields the protein CASSLGTAGPEAFF.

This clonotype was detected many times. The V and J genes are TRBV9 and TRBJ2-1; 13 positions match TRBD2. After removal of 4 bases from V and 9 bases from J, the junction contained 7 bases not matched to a gene. Germline loops: CDR1 SGDLS, CDR2 YYNGEE. CDR3 length: 15 amino acids. CDR3: CASSLTSGRDGEQFF. CDR3 sequence (DNA): TGTGCCAGCAGCTTAACTAGCGGGAGGGACGGTGAGCAGTTCTTC.

In this sample, this clonotype turned up many times. The V gene is TRBV6-1, the J gene TRBJ2-3, with TRBD1 identical over 12 bases. Germline CDR1 is MNHNS and CDR2 is SASEGT. The CDR3 contains 14 residues. Losses at the gene ends were 10 bases for V and 6 bases for J; bases not matched to a gene: 8. The CDR3 DNA reads as TGTGCCACCGAACCGGGACAGGGGGCGGATACGCAGTATTTT. This sequence encodes CATEPGQGADTQYF.

This clonotype occurred many times. The chain recombines TRBV5-1 with TRBJ2-7; 10 nucleotides align to TRBD2. The V gene end was trimmed by 4 bases and the J gene end by 5 bases; junction bases not matched to a gene: 12. In germline, CDR1 is SGHRS, CDR2 YFSETQ. CDR3 size: 16 residues. CDR3 DNA: TGCGCCAGCAGCCCAGAACCCAGCGGGAGGGGCAACGAGCAGTACTTC. It codes for CASSPEPSGRGNEQYF.

The chain carries TRBV10-3 and TRBJ2-6, with a weak D call TRBD2 (5 bases). Germline V gene lookup returns CDR1 ENHRY and CDR2 SYGVKD. CDR3 length: 17 amino acids. V was shortened by 1 base and J by 0 bases, with 10 bases between the two germline ends. The CDR3 DNA reads as TGTGCCATCAGTGAGTACGAGCGGCCCTCTGGGGCCAACGTCCTGACTTTC. It is translated as CAISEYERPSGANVLTF.

In this sample, this clonotype turned up a few times. This chain connects TRBV27 to TRBJ2-3; D is possibly TRBD1 or TRBD2 (5 bases each). The CDR3 loop spans 16 amino acids. Germline V gene lookup returns CDR1 MNHEY and CDR2 SMNVEV (reference sequence). Deletions cut 5 bases from V and 5 bases from J, with 20 bases between. The CDR3 reads CASSPMVGATGDTQYF. CDR3 in DNA: TGTGCCAGCAGTCCCATGGTCGGGGCCACGGGAGATACGCAGTATTTT.

This chain links TRBV27 with TRBJ1-3, with D perhaps TRBD1 (6 bases). The germline V and J ends were trimmed by 6 bases and 2 bases, with 14 bases remaining between them. The V gene's germline CDR1 is MNHEY and CDR2 SMNVEV (reference sequence). The CDR3 loop spans 15 amino acids. CDR3 loop: CASRLTGSAGNTIYF. The CDR3 nucleotides are TGTGCCAGCAGATTAACAGGGTCGGCTGGAAACACCATATATTTT.

This clonotype showed up just a few times. The CDR3 DNA reads as TGTGCCAGCAGCGTAGCAGGAGCTGGAAACACCATATATTTT. It encodes CASSVAGAGNTIYF. The V and J genes are TRBV9 and TRBJ1-3; D not certain. The CDR3 has 14 amino acids. Germline V gene lookup returns CDR1 SGDLS and CDR2 YYNGEE. The ends were cut back, 0 bases at V and 2 bases at J, with 6 bases in the middle.

This chain connects TRBV19 to TRBJ1-2; 10 positions match TRBD1. Germline V CDR1 and CDR2: LNHDA, SQIVND (reference sequence). V gave up 5 bases and J gave up 8 bases; unmatched junction bases: 11. This CDR3 spans 15 amino acids. The CDR3, as DNA: TGTGCCAGTAGTCCTCTCGACAGGGGGCGACCCGGCTACACCTTC. Protein sequence: CASSPLDRGRPGYTF.

The chain couples TRBV12-3 or TRBV12-4 to TRBJ2-3; no reliable D call. The V end lost 2 bases, the J end lost 1 base, and 7 bases lay between the germline ends. The CDR3 consists of 14 residues. CDR3 protein: CASSLSSRTDTQYF. CDR3 bases: TGTGCCAGCAGTTTAAGCAGCCGCACAGATACGCAGTATTTT.

The gene calls are TRBV29-1 and TRBJ2-3, with a tentative D call TRBD2 (5 bases). Germline loops: CDR1 SQVTM, CDR2 ANQGSEA. This CDR3 has 14 amino acids. The V end lost 7 bases, the J end lost 0 bases, and 14 bases lay between the germline ends. CDR3 amino acids: CSGAEHGSTDTQYF. As DNA, the CDR3 is TGCAGCGGAGCGGAACACGGGAGCACAGATACGCAGTATTTT.

The chain couples TRBV20-1 to TRBJ1-4; no definite D call. The CDR3 is made up of 11 amino acids. Germline values: CDR1 DFQATT, CDR2 SNEGSKA (reference sequence). V was shortened by 0 bases and J by 8 bases, with 4 bases between the two germline ends. The CDR3 DNA is TGCAGTGCTAGAGAAGTGGAAAAACTGTTTTTT. It translates to CSAREVEKLFF.

This clonotype appeared many times. V usage is TRBV20-1 and J usage is TRBJ2-1, with 10 bases lining up with TRBD2. The CDR3 contains 13 residues. Trimming cost V 7 bases and J 10 bases; bases outside gene matches: 10. CDR1 is DFQATT and CDR2 is SNEGSKA in the germline V gene (reference sequence). The CDR3 sequence is CSGLLAGWGEQFF. The CDR3 nucleotides are TGCAGTGGTCTACTAGCGGGATGGGGGGAGCAGTTCTTC.

Many counts were recorded for this clonotype. The chain is built from TRBV7-6 and TRBJ2-2; TRBD2 matches 13 bases. Per germline, CDR1 SGHVS and CDR2 FNYEAQ. This CDR3 is 17 amino acids long. V lost 2 bases, J lost 1 base, and 1 base stayed unmatched. The CDR3 loop reads CASSLRLAGGNTGELFF. The CDR3 nucleotides read TGTGCCAGCAGCTTAAGACTAGCGGGGGGGAACACCGGGGAGCTGTTTTTT.

The gene calls are TRBV4-2 and TRBJ2-6, with 9 bases fitting TRBD2. In germline, CDR1 is LGHNA, CDR2 YNFKEQ. The CDR3 spans 19 residues. V lost 0 bases, J lost 2 bases, and 8 bases stayed unmatched. In nucleotides, the CDR3 is TGTGCCAGCAGCCAAGATCGAATAGCGGGAGATGCTGGGGCCAACGTCCTGACTTTC. Amino acids: CASSQDRIAGDAGANVLTF.

The V and J genes are TRBV10-3 and TRBJ1-2; 7 nucleotides line up with TRBD1. CDR3 size: 14 residues. The germline V gene has CDR1 ENHRY and CDR2 SYGVKD. The J segment lost 0 bases and the V segment lost 11 bases, leaving 9 bases of the junction unmatched. CDR3 amino acids: CASGGLSANYGYTF. The CDR3, as DNA: TGTGCCTCAGGGGGGCTTTCAGCTAACTATGGCTACACCTTC.

The chain employs TRBV6-4 and TRBJ2-1, with unresolved D. CDR1 is MRHNA and CDR2 is SNTAGT in the germline V gene. The CDR3 has 13 amino acids. V lost 1 base and J lost 4, with 5 bases in between. CDR3 in DNA: TGTGCCAGCAGTGACTATCCTTACAATGAGCAGTTCTTC. Translation: CASSDYPYNEQFF.

This clonotype occurred many times. This sequence joins TRBV5-1 and TRBJ2-2; possible D gene TRBD1, 5 bases. Trimming removed 4 bases from V and 5 bases from J, with 18 bases in between. CDR1 and CDR2 from the germline V gene are SGHRS and YFSETQ. The CDR3 contains 16 residues. DNA of the CDR3: TGCGCCAGCAGCACTGGACCTCAAGGGGATACCGGGGAGCTGTTTTTT. Translating it yields CASSTGPQGDTGELFF.

This clonotype was seen more than once but under ten times. This CDR3 is CASTDGMNTEAFF. The CDR3 region has the DNA TGTGCCAGCACGGACGGTATGAACACTGAAGCTTTCTTT. The chain carries TRBV6-1 and TRBJ1-1; no clear D gene. Germline CDR1 MNHNS, CDR2 SASEGT. Trimming took 7 bases from V and 0 from J, leaving 9 bases between them. The CDR3 extends over 13 amino acids.

The genes are TRBV20-1 and TRBJ2-2; the D is unclear. Trimming pared 4 bases from V and 1 base from J, leaving 7 bases between. CDR3 size: 13 residues. Germline lookup yields CDR1 DFQATT and CDR2 SNEGSKA (reference sequence). The CDR3 nucleotides are TGCAGTGCTAAGAGGCAGAACACCGGGGAGCTGTTTTTT. Translation gives CSAKRQNTGELFF.

In its sample, this clonotype was seen a few times. The chain is built from TRBV7-2 and TRBJ2-7; the D gene is possibly TRBD1 (6 bases). This CDR3 spans 15 amino acids. Germline-derived CDR1 and CDR2 are SGHTA and FQGNSA. V shed 5 bases and J shed 4 bases, with 18 bases lying between them. The CDR3 loop is CASSPQQGSRYEQYF. The CDR3 coding sequence is TGTGCCAGCAGCCCCCAACAGGGCTCAAGGTACGAGCAGTACTTC.